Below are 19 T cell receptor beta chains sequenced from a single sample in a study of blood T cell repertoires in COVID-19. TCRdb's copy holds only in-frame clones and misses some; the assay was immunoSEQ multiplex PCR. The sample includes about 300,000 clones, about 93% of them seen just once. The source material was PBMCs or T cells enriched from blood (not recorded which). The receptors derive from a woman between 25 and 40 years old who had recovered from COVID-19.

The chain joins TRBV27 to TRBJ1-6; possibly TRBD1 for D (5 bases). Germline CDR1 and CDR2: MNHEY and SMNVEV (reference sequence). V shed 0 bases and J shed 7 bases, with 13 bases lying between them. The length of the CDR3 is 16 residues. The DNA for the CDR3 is TGTGCCAGCAGTTTATCCCCGACAGCTTTAAATTCACCCCTCCACTTT. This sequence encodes CASSLSPTALNSPLHF.

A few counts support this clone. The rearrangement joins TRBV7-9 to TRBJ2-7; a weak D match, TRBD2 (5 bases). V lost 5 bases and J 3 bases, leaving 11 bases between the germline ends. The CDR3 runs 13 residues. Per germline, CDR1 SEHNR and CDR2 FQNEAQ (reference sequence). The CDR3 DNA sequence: TGTGCCAGCAGCCCCTCGGGGTTCTACGAGCAGTACTTC. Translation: CASSPSGFYEQYF.

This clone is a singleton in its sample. CDR3 bases: TGTGCCAGCAGCTCCTACAGGGACACTGAAGCTTTCTTT. Its protein is CASSSYRDTEAFF. The chain joins TRBV11-2 to TRBJ1-1, with D perhaps matching TRBD1 (6 bases). V lost 4 bases and J 3 bases, leaving 9 bases between the germline ends. The CDR3 spans 13 residues. Germline V gives CDR1 SGHAT, CDR2 FQNNGV.

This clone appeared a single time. CDR3 amino acids: CASSSTTGPHNQPQHF. Written as DNA, the CDR3 is TGTGCCAGCAGCTCTACAACAGGGCCCCATAATCAGCCCCAGCATTTT. The chain combines TRBV6-6 with TRBJ1-5, with a possible D match to TRBD1 (6 bases). The V end was cut by 6 bases, the J end by 4 bases, with 19 bases between. Germline CDR1 reads MNHNY; CDR2 reads SVGAGI (reference sequence). This CDR3 has 16 amino acids.

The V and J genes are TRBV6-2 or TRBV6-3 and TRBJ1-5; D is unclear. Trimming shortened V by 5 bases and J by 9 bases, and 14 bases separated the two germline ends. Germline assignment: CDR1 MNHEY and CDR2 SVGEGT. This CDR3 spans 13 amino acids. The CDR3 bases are TGTGCCAGCAGTACCTCGCCCCGGTGGCCCCAGCATTTT. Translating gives CASSTSPRWPQHF.

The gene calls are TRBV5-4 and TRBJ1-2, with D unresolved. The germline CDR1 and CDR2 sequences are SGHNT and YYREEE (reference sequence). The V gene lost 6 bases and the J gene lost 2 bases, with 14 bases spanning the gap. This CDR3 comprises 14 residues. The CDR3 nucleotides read TGTGCCAGCACCTCGGAGATAACAAACTATGGCTACACCTTC. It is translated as CASTSEITNYGYTF. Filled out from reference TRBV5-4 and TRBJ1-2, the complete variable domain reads ETGVTQSPTHLIKTRGQQVTLRCSSQSGHNTVSWYQQALGQGPQFIFQYYREEENGRGNFPPRFSGLQFPNYSSELNVNALELDDSALYLCASTSEITNYGYTFGSGTRLTVV.

The CDR3: CASSYSWDRYTGELFF. The CDR3 nucleotides read TGTGCCAGCAGTTACTCTTGGGACAGATACACCGGGGAGCTGTTTTTT. The chain has TRBV6-2 or TRBV6-3 and TRBJ2-2, with 7 bases that match TRBD1. The CDR3 spans 16 residues. V gave up 0 bases and J gave up 3 bases; unmatched junction bases: 4. Germline V gives CDR1 MNHEY, CDR2 SVGEGT.

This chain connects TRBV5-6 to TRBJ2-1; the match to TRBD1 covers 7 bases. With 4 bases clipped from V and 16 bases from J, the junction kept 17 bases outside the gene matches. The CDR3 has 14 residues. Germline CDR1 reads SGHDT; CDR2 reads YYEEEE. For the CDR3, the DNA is TGTGCCAGCAGCCGTGGCTCAGGGGGTTACGAAAAATTCTTC. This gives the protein CASSRGSGGYEKFF.

The CDR3 DNA reads TGTGCCAGCCAGGCTAGCGGGAGCAAGTTGGCCACCGGGGAGCTGTTTTTT. This translates into CASQASGSKLATGELFF. This chain uses TRBV2 with TRBJ2-2; 10 bases match TRBD2. The V and J ends lost 8 bases and 4 bases, in that order; junction bases with no gene match: 13. CDR1 SNHLY and CDR2 FYNNEI come from the germline V gene. CDR3 length: 17 residues.

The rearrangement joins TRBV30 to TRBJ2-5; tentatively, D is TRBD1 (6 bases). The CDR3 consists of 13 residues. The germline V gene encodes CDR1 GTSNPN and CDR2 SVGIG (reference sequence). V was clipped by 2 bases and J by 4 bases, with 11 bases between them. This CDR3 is CAWSLRGSETQYF. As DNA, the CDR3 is TGTGCCTGGAGTCTTAGGGGGTCAGAGACCCAGTACTTC.

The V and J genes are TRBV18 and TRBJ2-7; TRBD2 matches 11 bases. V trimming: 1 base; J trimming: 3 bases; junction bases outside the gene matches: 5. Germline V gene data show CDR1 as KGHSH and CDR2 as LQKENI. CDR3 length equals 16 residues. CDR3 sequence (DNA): TGTGCCAGCTCACCACGGGGGACTAGCGGTATCTACGAGCAGTACTTC. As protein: CASSPRGTSGIYEQYF.

The CDR3, as DNA: TGTGCCAGCAGCCGGGACAGGGAGGGCGAGCAGTACTTC. Its translation: CASSRDREGEQYF. The chain uses TRBV5-4 and TRBJ2-7; 9 nucleotides match TRBD1. Germline CDR1 SGHNT, CDR2 YYREEE (reference sequence). J was trimmed by 6 bases and V by 4 bases; bases with no gene match: 5. The CDR3 covers 13 residues.

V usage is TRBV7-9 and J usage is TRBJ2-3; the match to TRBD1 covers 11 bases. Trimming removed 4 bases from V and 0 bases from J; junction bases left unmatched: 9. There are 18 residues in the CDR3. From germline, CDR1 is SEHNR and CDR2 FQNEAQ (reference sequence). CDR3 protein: CASSYWTGGTASTDTQYF. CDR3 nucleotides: TGTGCCAGCAGCTATTGGACAGGGGGCACCGCTAGCACAGATACGCAGTATTTT.

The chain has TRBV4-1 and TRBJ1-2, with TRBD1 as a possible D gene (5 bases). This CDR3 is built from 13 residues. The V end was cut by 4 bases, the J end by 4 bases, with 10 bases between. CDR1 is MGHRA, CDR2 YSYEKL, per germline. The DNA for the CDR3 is TGCGCCAGCAGCCTAACAGGCACCTATGGCTACACCTTC. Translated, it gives CASSLTGTYGYTF.

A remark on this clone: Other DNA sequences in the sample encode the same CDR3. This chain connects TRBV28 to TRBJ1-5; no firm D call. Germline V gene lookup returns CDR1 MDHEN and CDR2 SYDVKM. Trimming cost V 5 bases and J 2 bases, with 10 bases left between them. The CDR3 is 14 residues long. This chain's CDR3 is CASSLLRGNQPQHF. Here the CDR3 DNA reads TGTGCCAGCAGTCTACTGAGGGGCAATCAGCCCCAGCATTTT.

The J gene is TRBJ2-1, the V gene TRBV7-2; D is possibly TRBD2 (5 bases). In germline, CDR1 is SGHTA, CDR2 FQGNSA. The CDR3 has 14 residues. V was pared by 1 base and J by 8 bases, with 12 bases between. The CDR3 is CASSLVISRDEQFF. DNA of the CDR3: TGTGCCAGCAGCTTAGTGATTTCGCGGGATGAGCAGTTCTTC. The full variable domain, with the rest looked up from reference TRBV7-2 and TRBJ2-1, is GAGVSQSPSNKVTEKGKDVELRCDPISGHTALYWYRQSLGQGLEFLIYFQGNSAPDKSGLPSDRFSAERTGGSVSTLTIQRTQQEDSAVYLCASSLVISRDEQFFGPGTRLTVL.

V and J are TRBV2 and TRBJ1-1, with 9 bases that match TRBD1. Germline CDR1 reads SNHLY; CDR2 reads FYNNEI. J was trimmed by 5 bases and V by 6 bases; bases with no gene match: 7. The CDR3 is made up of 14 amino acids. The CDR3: CASRLQGAQTEAFF. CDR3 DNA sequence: TGTGCCAGCAGGTTACAGGGGGCTCAAACTGAAGCTTTCTTT.

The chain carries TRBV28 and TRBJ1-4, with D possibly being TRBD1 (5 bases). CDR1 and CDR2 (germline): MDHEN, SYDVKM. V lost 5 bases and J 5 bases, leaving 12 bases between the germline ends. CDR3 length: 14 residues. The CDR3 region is CASSGRAINEKLFF. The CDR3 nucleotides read TGTGCCAGCAGTGGCAGGGCTATCAATGAAAAACTGTTTTTT.

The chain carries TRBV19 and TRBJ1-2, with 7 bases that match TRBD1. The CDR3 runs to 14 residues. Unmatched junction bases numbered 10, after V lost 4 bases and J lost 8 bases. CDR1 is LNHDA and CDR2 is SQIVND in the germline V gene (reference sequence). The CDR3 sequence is CASSTAGTVGGYTF. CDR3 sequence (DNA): TGTGCCAGTAGTACAGCCGGGACAGTAGGAGGCTACACCTTC.